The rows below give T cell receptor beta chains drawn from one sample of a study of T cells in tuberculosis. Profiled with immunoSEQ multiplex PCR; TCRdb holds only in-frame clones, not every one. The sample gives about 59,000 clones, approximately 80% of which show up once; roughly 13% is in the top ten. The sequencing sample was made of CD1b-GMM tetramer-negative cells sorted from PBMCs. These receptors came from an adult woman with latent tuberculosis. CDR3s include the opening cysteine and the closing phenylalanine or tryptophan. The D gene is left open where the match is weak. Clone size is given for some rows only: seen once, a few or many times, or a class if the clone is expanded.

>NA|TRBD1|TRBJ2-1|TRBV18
TGTGCCAGCTCACGGGACAGGGTATACAATGAGCAGTTCTTC
CASSRDRVYNEQFF
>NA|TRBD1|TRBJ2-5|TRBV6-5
TGTGCCAGCAGTTACTCGGGTGGGTCGGGACAGGGCCCACCGTACTTC
CASSYSGGSGQGPPYF
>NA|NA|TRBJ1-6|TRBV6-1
TGTGCCAGCAGTGAAGTGAGGGGAGGGGATTCACCCCTCCACTTT
CASSEVRGGDSPLHF
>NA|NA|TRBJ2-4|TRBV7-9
TGTGCCAGCAGCCCCCCCATCTCGGTCCAAACCAAAAACATTCAGTACTTC
CASSPPISVQTKNIQYF
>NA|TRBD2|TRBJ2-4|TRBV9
TGTGCCAGCAGCGTGAGAGCGGGGGCCAAAAACATTCAGTACTTC
CASSVRAGAKNIQYF
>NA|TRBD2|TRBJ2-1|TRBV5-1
TGCGCCAGCAGCTCTACTAGCGGGGGGCCCAATGAGCAGTTCTTC
CASSSTSGGPNEQFF
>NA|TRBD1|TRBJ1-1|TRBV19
TGTGCCAGTAGTCCCTCGGGGACAGACCTCACTGAAGCTTTCTTT
CASSPSGTDLTEAFF
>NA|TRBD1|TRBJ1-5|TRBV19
TGTGCCACCTCCCCCTCGGGAGGGGGCCATCAGCCCCAGCATTTT
CATSPSGGGHQPQHF
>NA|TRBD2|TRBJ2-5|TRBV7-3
TGTGCCAGCAGCTTAAACCCGCGGGGGGAGACCCAGTACTTC
CASSLNPRGETQYF
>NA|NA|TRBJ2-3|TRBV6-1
TGTGCCAGCAGTGAAGTTTCACCGACTTGGGGAGGGGGTGGGAGCACAGATACGCAGTATTTT
CASSEVSPTWGGGGSTDTQYF
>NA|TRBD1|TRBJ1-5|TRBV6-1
TGTGCCAGCAGCCTCCGGGACAGGGGGGATCAGCCCCAGCATTTT
CASSLRDRGDQPQHF
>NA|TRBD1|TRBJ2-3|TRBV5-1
TGCGCCAGCAGCTTGACCTCCGGGACAGGGGCTACCGGTACGCAGTATTTT
CASSLTSGTGATGTQYF
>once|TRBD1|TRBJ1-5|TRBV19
TGTGCCAGTAGTATACAAAAGGGGGCCAATCAGCCCCAGCATTTT
CASSIQKGANQPQHF
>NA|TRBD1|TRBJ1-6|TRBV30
TGTGCCTGGACGGACAGGGGTAATTCCCCCCTCCACTTT
CAWTDRGNSPLHF
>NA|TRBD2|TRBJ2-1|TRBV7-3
TGTGCCAGCAGCTTACAAGCGGGGGGGCCCGGCAATGAGCAGTTCTTC
CASSLQAGGPGNEQFF
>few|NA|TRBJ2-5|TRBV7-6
TGTGCCAGCAGCTCCTTTGGGGGGGCCTCCGGGGAGACCCAGTACTTC
CASSSFGGASGETQYF
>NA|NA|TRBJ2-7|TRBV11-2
TGTGCCAGCAGCTTGTCTCCCCTTCCCCTCCACGAGCAGTACTTC
CASSLSPLPLHEQYF
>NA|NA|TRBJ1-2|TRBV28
TGTGCCAGCACCCCGTTTGGAACAGGGTCTAACTATGGCTACACCTTC
CASTPFGTGSNYGYTF
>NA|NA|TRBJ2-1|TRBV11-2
TGTGCCAGCATGTATTCGGCGGGGTTAGGCAATGAGCAGTTCTTC
CASMYSAGLGNEQFF
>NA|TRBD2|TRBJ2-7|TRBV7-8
TGTGCCAGCAGCTTACTTCCGACTAGCGAGGGGGCCTACGAGCAGTACTTC
CASSLLPTSEGAYEQYF
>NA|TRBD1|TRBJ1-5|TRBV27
TGTGCCAGCAGGATTTCGGGACAGGGCTTATATAGCAATCAGCCCCAGCATTTT
CASRISGQGLYSNQPQHF
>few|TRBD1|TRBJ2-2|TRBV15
TGTGCCACCAGCAGGACAGGGTTCGGTACCGGGGAGCTGTTTTTT
CATSRTGFGTGELFF
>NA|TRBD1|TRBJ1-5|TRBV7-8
TGTGCCAGCAGCCCCTGGACAGGGCTGGGTAGCAATCAGCCCCAGCATTTT
CASSPWTGLGSNQPQHF
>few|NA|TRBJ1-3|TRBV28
TGTGCCAGCAGTTTGTGGGGCGCTTCTGGAAACACCATATATTTT
CASSLWGASGNTIYF
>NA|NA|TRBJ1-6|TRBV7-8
TGTGCCAGCAGCTTAAGGCGGATTAGTTTTCCCCTCCACTTT
CASSLRRISFPLHF
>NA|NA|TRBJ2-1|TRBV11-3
TGTGCCAGCAGCGCCTTCGACGGGAACAAAGGGAATGAGCAGTTCTTC
CASSAFDGNKGNEQFF
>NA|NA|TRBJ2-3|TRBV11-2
TGTGCCAGCAGCCCCTTAGCGGTGTCCACAGATACGCAGTATTTT
CASSPLAVSTDTQYF